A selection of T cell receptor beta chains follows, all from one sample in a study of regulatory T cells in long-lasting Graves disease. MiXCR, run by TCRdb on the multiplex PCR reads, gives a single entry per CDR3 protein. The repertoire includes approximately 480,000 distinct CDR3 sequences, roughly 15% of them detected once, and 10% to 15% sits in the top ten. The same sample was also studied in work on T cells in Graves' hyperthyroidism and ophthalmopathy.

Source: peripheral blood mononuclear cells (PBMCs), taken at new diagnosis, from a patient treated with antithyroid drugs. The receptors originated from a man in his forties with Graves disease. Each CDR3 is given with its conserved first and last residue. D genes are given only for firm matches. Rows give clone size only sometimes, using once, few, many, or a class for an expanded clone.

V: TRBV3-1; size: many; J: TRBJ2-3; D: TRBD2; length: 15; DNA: TGTGCCAGCAGCCAGGGACTAGCGAGCACAGATACGCAGTATTTT; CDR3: CASSQGLASTDTQYF
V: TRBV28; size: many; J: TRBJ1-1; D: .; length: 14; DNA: TGTGCCAGCAGTTTTCCAGGGCCGAACACTGAAGCTTTCTTT; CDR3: CASSFPGPNTEAFF
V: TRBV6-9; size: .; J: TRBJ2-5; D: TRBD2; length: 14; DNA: TGTGCCAGCAGTTCGCCCAGCGGGAAAGAGACCCAGTACTTC; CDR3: CASSSPSGKETQYF
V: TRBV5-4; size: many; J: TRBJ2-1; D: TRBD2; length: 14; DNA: TGTGCCAGCAGCCCCCAGGGACTAGCGGGAGAGCAGTTCTTC; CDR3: CASSPQGLAGEQFF
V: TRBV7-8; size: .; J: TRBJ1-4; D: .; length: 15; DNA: TGTGCCAGCAGCCCGTGGGGTGTAGCTAATGAAAAACTGTTTTTT; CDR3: CASSPWGVANEKLFF
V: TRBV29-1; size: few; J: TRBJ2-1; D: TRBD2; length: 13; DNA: TGCAGCGTTGAACTAGCGGGAGCCCATGAGCAGTTCTTC; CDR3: CSVELAGAHEQFF
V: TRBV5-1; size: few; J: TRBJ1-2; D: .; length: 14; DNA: TGCGCCAGCAGCTCGACCGGAACCTTCTATGGCTACACCTTC; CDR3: CASSSTGTFYGYTF
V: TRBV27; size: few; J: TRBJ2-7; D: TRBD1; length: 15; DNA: TGTGCCAGCAGGCCCGGGACAGGGTGGTCCTACGAGCAGTACTTC; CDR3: CASRPGTGWSYEQYF
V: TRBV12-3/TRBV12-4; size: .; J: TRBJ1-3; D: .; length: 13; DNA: TGTGCCACTACCATGTCCTCTGGAAACACCATATATTTT; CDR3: CATTMSSGNTIYF
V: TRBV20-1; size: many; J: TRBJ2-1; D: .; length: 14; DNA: TGCAGTGCTACTGACAGTAAAAGGTACAATGAGCAGTTCTTC; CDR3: CSATDSKRYNEQFF
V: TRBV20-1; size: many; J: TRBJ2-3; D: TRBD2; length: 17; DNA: TGCAGTGCTAGAGACCCGGGGGGAATAGCGGGACCAGATACGCAGTATTTT; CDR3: CSARDPGGIAGPDTQYF
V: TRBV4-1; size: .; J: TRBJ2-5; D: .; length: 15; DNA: TGCGCCAGCAGCCAAGGATTTATGTTCGAAGAGACCCAGTACTTC; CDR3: CASSQGFMFEETQYF
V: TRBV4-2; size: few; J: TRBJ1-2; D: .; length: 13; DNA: TGTGCCAGCAGCCAACAGGGGAAGGGCGGCTACACCTTC; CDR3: CASSQQGKGGYTF
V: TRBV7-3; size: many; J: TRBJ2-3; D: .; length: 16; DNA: TGTGCCAGCAGCTTAAGAGGGACGGCGAGCACAGATACGCAGTATTTT; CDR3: CASSLRGTASTDTQYF
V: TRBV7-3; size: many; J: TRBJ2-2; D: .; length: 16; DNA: TGTGCCAGCAGCTTAAGTCCCCCAGGGTCGGCCGGGGAGCTGTTTTTT; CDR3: CASSLSPPGSAGELFF
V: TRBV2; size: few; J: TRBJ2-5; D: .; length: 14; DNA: TGTGCCAGCACGGGTCGGGAGACCCGGGAGACCCAGTACTTC; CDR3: CASTGRETRETQYF
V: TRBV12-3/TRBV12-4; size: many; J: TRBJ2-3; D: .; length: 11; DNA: TGTGCCAGCAGTTATGCACGCTATCAGTATTTT; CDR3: CASSYARYQYF
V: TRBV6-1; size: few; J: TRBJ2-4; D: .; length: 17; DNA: TGTGCCAGCGGAACTACCGGGACCTCTAGAGCTAAAAACATTCAGTACTTC; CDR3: CASGTTGTSRAKNIQYF
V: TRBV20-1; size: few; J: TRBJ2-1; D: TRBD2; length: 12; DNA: TGCAGTGCTAGAGAGGGGGGACTAGCGGGTTTCTTC; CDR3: CSAREGGLAGFF
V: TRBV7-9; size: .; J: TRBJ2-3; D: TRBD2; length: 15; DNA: TGTGCCAGCAGCTTAATTAGCGGGAGTGCAGATACGCAGTATTTT; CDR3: CASSLISGSADTQYF
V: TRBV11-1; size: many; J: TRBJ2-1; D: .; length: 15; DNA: TGTGCCAGCAACTCCAGGTGGGGATTCTACAATGAGCAGTTCTTC; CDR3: CASNSRWGFYNEQFF
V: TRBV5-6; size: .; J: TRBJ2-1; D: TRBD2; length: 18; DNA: TGTGCCAGCAGCGGACTAGCGGGAGGGTCCGCCTTGAGTAATGAGCAGTTCTTC; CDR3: CASSGLAGGSALSNEQFF
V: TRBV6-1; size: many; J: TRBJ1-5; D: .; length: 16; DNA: TGTGCCAGCAGTGAAAGGGGCGGCGGGTCAGGTCAGCCCCAGCATTTT; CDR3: CASSERGGGSGQPQHF
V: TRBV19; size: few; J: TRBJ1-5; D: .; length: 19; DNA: TGTGCCAGTAGTCCTGGAGGGCCCTCACTACAATATAGCAATCAGCCCCAGCATTTT; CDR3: CASSPGGPSLQYSNQPQHF
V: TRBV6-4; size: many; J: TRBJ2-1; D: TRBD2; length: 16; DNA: TGTGCCAGCAGCGGGACCGGGACTAGCGAATACAATGAGCAGTTCTTC; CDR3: CASSGTGTSEYNEQFF
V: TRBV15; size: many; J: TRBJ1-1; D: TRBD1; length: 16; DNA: TGTGCCACCAGCAGAGATATCGGGACAGGGAACACTGAAGCTTTCTTT; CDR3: CATSRDIGTGNTEAFF
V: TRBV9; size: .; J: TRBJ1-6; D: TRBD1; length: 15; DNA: TGTGCCAGCAGCACAGGGACAGCTTATAATTCACCCCTCCACTTT; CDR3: CASSTGTAYNSPLHF
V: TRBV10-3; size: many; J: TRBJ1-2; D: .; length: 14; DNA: TGTGCCATCACCGCGGACAGCCCTTCCCATGGCTACACCTTC; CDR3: CAITADSPSHGYTF
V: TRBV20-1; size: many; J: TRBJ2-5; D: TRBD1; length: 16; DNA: TGCAGTGCTAGAGATGTGACAGGGGCGATCCAAGAGACCCAGTACTTC; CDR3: CSARDVTGAIQETQYF
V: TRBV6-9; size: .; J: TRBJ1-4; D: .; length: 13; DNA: TGTGCCAGCAGTTACTTGAACACCCTTCGACTGTTTTTT; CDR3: CASSYLNTLRLFF
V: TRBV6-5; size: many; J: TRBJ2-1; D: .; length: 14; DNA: TGTGCCAGCAGTTACTCGACCGGGGCTACTGAGCAGTTCTTC; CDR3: CASSYSTGATEQFF
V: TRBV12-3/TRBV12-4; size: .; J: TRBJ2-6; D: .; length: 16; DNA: TGTGCCAGCAGCTTGCGTCCCAGCTCTGGGGCCAACGTCCTGACTTTC; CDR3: CASSLRPSSGANVLTF
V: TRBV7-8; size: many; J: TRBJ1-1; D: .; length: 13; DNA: TGTGCCAGCAGCTTAGGGTTCCCTACTGAAGCTTTCTTT; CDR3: CASSLGFPTEAFF
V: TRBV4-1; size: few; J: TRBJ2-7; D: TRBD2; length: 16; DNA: TGCGCCAGCAGCCAACCAGGGACTAGCGGTTACTACGAGCAGTACTTC; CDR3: CASSQPGTSGYYEQYF
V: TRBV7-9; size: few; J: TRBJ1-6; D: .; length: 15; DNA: TGTGCCAGCAGCTCGAGGGACATCTCGAATTCACCCCTCCACTTT; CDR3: CASSSRDISNSPLHF
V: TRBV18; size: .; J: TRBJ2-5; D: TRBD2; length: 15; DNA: TGTGCCAGCTCACCACCTAGCGGGAAGAGAGAGACCCAGTACTTC; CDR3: CASSPPSGKRETQYF
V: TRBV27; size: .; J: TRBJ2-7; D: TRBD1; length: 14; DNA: TGTGCCAGCAGTTCGGGGACAGGGTGGGGCGAGCAGTACTTC; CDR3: CASSSGTGWGEQYF
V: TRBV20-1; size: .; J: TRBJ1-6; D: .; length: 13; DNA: TGCAGTGCTAGGGGGGGGACGGGTTCACCCCTCCACTTT; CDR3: CSARGGTGSPLHF
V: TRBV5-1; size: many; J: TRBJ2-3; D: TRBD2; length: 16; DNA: TGCGCCAGCAGTCAAAGGGCTAGCGGGACTTCAGATACGCAGTATTTT; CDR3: CASSQRASGTSDTQYF
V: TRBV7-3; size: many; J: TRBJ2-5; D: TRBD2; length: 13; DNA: TGTGCCAGCAGCTCCGGGACTAGCGGATTCCAGTACTTC; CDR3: CASSSGTSGFQYF
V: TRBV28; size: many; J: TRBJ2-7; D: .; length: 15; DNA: TGTGCCAGCAGTTTAATCGGACAGTTCGTGAACGAGCAGTACTTC; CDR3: CASSLIGQFVNEQYF
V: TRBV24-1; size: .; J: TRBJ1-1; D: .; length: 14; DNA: TGTGCCACCAGTGAATCAGGACAGAGCACTGAAGCTTTCTTT; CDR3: CATSESGQSTEAFF
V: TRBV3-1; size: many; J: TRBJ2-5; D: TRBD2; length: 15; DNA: TGTGCCAGCAGAAGTGGACTAGCGGAGATGGAGACCCAGTACTTC; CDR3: CASRSGLAEMETQYF